Sequencing of this T cell receptor beta chain was carried out in a study of blood T cell repertoires in COVID-19. Overall study: Sites in the United States, Italy and Spain provided acute and convalescent COVID-19 samples. T cells, B-cell-depleted T cells, or PBMCs provided the cDNA or gDNA that served as material.

The germline CDR1 and CDR2 sequences are SGHTA and FQGNSA. V lost 6 bases to trimming and J lost 3 bases, with 12 bases between them. The CDR3 loop spans 14 amino acids. Clones were sequenced by immunoSEQ multiplex PCR, and TCRdb holds only the in-frame ones, with some missing. The table includes approximately 190,000 clones, around 86% detected once. The clonotype comes from an elderly man with acute or convalescent COVID-19. Sequencing was done on a sample of peripheral blood. The chain uses TRBV7-2 and TRBJ1-5; possibly TRBD1 for D (6 bases). CDR3 in amino acids: CASRGGQTNQPQHF. CDR3 in DNA: TGTGCCAGCAGGGGTGGACAGACCAATCAGCCCCAGCATTTT.